Listed below are T cell receptor beta chains from one sample, sequenced in a study of beta chain features in type 1 diabetes. Repertoires were generated with immunoSEQ multiplex PCR, while TCRdb's copy carries only in-frame clones and drops some. Of approximately 600,000 clones listed, roughly 12% are singletons. Sequencing used naive CD4+ T cells from blood. The receptors shown here come from a man aged 25 to 40 with type 1 diabetes. Both conserved end residues are part of each CDR3. Fields, in order: V gene, CDR3 protein.

v_gene: TRBV6-6; CDR3aa: CASSPRNEQFF
v_gene: TRBV7-9; CDR3aa: CASSFGQSSYEQYF
v_gene: TRBV29-1; CDR3aa: CSVGASGSPSYEQYF
v_gene: TRBV7-2; CDR3aa: CASSLRLGDTQYF
v_gene: TRBV14; CDR3aa: CASSRAGAVTDTQYF
v_gene: TRBV4-1; CDR3aa: CASSLTRTYEQYF
v_gene: TRBV19; CDR3aa: CASKGQQHEKLFF
v_gene: TRBV11-2; CDR3aa: CASSLQAGGVFGTQYF
v_gene: TRBV7-2; CDR3aa: CASSLVWTMGETQYF
v_gene: TRBV9; CDR3aa: CASSVEGEGTEAFF